Listed below are T cell receptor beta chains from one sample, sequenced in a study of OX40 agonist ivuxolimab in advanced cancers. Generated by immunoSEQ multiplex PCR, the TCRdb table keeps only in-frame clones and is missing some. The table has about 15,000 clones, roughly 81% seen once. The sample consisted of CD4+ or CD8+ T cells sorted from blood, taken in a trial of the OX40 agonist ivuxolimab. These TCRs come from an adult with an advanced solid tumor such as melanoma, head and neck, liver or kidney cancer. The CDR3 runs from the conserved cysteine through the conserved F or W. The D gene is left open where the match is weak. The size field is filled for only some rows; it gives once, few, many or a size class.

D	size	V	J	DNA	CDR3
-	once	TRBV7-3	TRBJ2-3	TGTGCCAGCAGCTTAGGGACGAGCACAGATACGCAGTATTTT	CASSLGTSTDTQYF
-	-	TRBV29-1	TRBJ2-3	TGCAGCGTTAGACCCGATTCACCAAAATTTAATACGCAGTATTTT	CSVRPDSPKFNTQYF
-	-	TRBV11-2	TRBJ2-3	TGTGCCAGCAGCTTAAATTTCGGCACAGATACGCAGTATTTT	CASSLNFGTDTQYF
TRBD1	-	TRBV7-8	TRBJ2-5	TGTGCCAGCAGCTTAGCTACAGGGGCTGAGACCCAGTACTTC	CASSLATGAETQYF
TRBD1	-	TRBV9	TRBJ2-2	TGTGCCAGCAGCGGAGGGGGCTGGACCGGGGAGCTGTTTTTT	CASSGGGWTGELFF
-	once	TRBV5-1	TRBJ2-1	TGCGCCAGCAGTGACGGGACGGGGGACAATGAGCAGTTCTTC	CASSDGTGDNEQFF
-	-	TRBV6-1	TRBJ2-7	TGTGCCGCTAGTTACGAGCAGTACTTC	CAASYEQYF
-	-	TRBV9	TRBJ2-1	TGTGCCAGCAGCGTAATGGGGGGCACCTCCTACAATGAGCAGTTCTTC	CASSVMGGTSYNEQFF
TRBD2	-	TRBV28	TRBJ2-1	TGTGCCAGCAGTGATGGACTAGCGAACTACAATGAGCAGTTCTTC	CASSDGLANYNEQFF
-	many	TRBV21-1	TRBJ2-4	TGTGCCAGCAGCACCCCGGTGTTCGACATTCAGTACTTC	CASSTPVFDIQYF
TRBD1	-	TRBV15	TRBJ1-4	TGTGCCACCAGCAGTTTAGGACAGGGGTTGGTATCGGGTGAAAAACTGTTTTTT	CATSSLGQGLVSGEKLFF
-	-	TRBV7-6	TRBJ1-1	TGTGCCAGCAGCTATACAGCGAACACTGAAGCTTTCTTT	CASSYTANTEAFF
-	-	TRBV4-1	TRBJ2-4	TGCGCCAGCAGCCTGGGACCGATGACGGGAAGAAACATTCAGTACTTC	CASSLGPMTGRNIQYF
-	-	TRBV7-9	TRBJ1-1	TGTGCCAGCAGCCGCGGGCAGGGGAGAATGAACACTGAAGCTTTCTTT	CASSRGQGRMNTEAFF
TRBD1	once	TRBV7-9	TRBJ1-5	TGTGCCAGCAGCTTGGGACAGGGGTCTTTAGGCCAGCCCCAGCATTTT	CASSLGQGSLGQPQHF
-	-	TRBV11-2	TRBJ1-2	TGTGCCAGCAGCGGTAATGGCTACACCTTC	CASSGNGYTF
-	-	TRBV7-9	TRBJ1-1	TGTGCCAGCAGCTACCCCGGGTGGGTAACTGAAGCTTTCTTT	CASSYPGWVTEAFF
-	few	TRBV2	TRBJ2-2	TGTGCCAGCTTCCGGTCGAAGGCTGGGGAGCTGTTTTTT	CASFRSKAGELFF
-	-	TRBV15	TRBJ1-2	TGTGCCACCAGCAGAGATGCTCAAGGAATCTATGGCTACACCTTC	CATSRDAQGIYGYTF
-	once	TRBV4-3	TRBJ2-2	TGCGCCAGCAGCCAAGAAGGAGGGAACACCGGGGAGCTGTTTTTT	CASSQEGGNTGELFF
-	-	TRBV4-3	TRBJ2-4	TGCGCCAGCAGCCAAGATGTAGGGAGTGACATTCAGTACTTC	CASSQDVGSDIQYF
-	-	TRBV5-1	TRBJ2-1	TGCGCCAGCCATACAGGTAACTACAATGAGCAGTTCTTC	CASHTGNYNEQFF
TRBD2	-	TRBV27	TRBJ2-5	TGTGCCAGCAGTTCTTTAGCGGGACAAGAGACCCAGTACTTC	CASSSLAGQETQYF
-	-	TRBV5-1	TRBJ2-7	TGCGCCAGCAGCTTCGGAGTCTCCTACGAGCAGTACTTC	CASSFGVSYEQYF
-	-	TRBV7-8	TRBJ1-5	TGTGCCAGCACCCCCCTGGGGGGTGAGACCAATCAGCCCCAGCATTTT	CASTPLGGETNQPQHF
-	-	TRBV6-4	TRBJ2-7	TGTGCCAGCAGTTCCCCTCGGAAACCCTACGAGCAGTACTTC	CASSSPRKPYEQYF
-	-	TRBV6-5	TRBJ1-1	TGTGCCAGCAGCTCGACGTGGAACACTGAAGCTTTCTTT	CASSSTWNTEAFF
-	-	TRBV11-2	TRBJ2-6	TGTGCCAGCAGCTTAGGTGGGGCCAACGTCCTGACTTTC	CASSLGGANVLTF
-	-	TRBV4-2	TRBJ2-6	TGTGCCAGCAGCGCCCGGGACACGGACCCCGGGGCCAACGTCCTGACTTTC	CASSARDTDPGANVLTF
TRBD2	-	TRBV4-3	TRBJ2-1	TGCGCCAGCAGCTACGGGACTAGCGGGGAGAATGAGCAGTTCTTC	CASSYGTSGENEQFF
TRBD2	-	TRBV7-9	TRBJ2-5	TGTGCCAGCAGCTTAGGGGGACTACCCCAAGAGACCCAGTACTTC	CASSLGGLPQETQYF
TRBD2	-	TRBV7-9	TRBJ2-3	TGTGCCAGCAGCGATAGCGGGAGGCCTAGCACAGATACGCAGTATTTT	CASSDSGRPSTDTQYF
-	-	TRBV6-5	TRBJ2-3	TGTGCCAGCAGTTACCTTGGCAGATCTAGCACAGATACGCAGTATTTT	CASSYLGRSSTDTQYF
-	-	TRBV7-3	TRBJ2-7	TGTGCCAGCAGCTTAAACGGGAGAGGCGAGCAGTACTTC	CASSLNGRGEQYF
-	-	TRBV5-6	TRBJ1-1	TGTGCCAGCAGCTTCGGTGTGTCGGCTTTCTTT	CASSFGVSAFF
-	-	TRBV7-9	TRBJ2-7	TGTGCCAGCAGCTTAGAAGCCCTCCAGGGCAGCGAGCAGTACTTC	CASSLEALQGSEQYF
TRBD1	once	TRBV9	TRBJ2-7	TGTGCCAGCAGCCCACGGACAGGGGACGGGGCCTACGAGCAGTACTTC	CASSPRTGDGAYEQYF
-	-	TRBV7-2	TRBJ2-7	TGTGCCAGCAGCTTAGGCACCTACGAGCAGTACTTC	CASSLGTYEQYF
-	-	TRBV6-1	TRBJ2-7	TGTGCCACCAGGAGGGGGTACGAGCAGTACTTC	CATRRGYEQYF
TRBD2	-	TRBV7-9	TRBJ2-1	TGTGCCAGCAGCTCCACTAGCGGGAGAGAGAGCTCCTACAATGAGCAGTTCTTC	CASSSTSGRESSYNEQFF
-	-	TRBV20-1	TRBJ2-5	TGCAGTGCAGCAGTAGAGACCCAGTACTTC	CSAAVETQYF
-	-	TRBV30	TRBJ1-5	TGTGCCTGGAGTGTTCAAGGGGGGGGTCGGCCCCAGCATTTT	CAWSVQGGGRPQHF
-	-	TRBV7-9	TRBJ1-6	TGTGCCAGCAGCCCATGGGATACCTATAATTCACCCCTCCACTTT	CASSPWDTYNSPLHF
TRBD1	hyperexpanded	TRBV28	TRBJ2-2	TGTGCCAGCAGCTCCGGGACAGGGCGGACCGGGGAGCTGTTTTTT	CASSSGTGRTGELFF
TRBD1	-	TRBV2	TRBJ2-2	TGTGCCAGCAGTGAAGCCTGGACAGGGAGAGAAACCGGGGAGCTGTTTTTT	CASSEAWTGRETGELFF
-	-	TRBV6-5	TRBJ2-7	TGTGCCAGCAGTCCAGGGGTCAGCGAGCAGTACTTC	CASSPGVSEQYF